This is a list of T cell receptor beta chains from one sample in a study of blood T cell repertoires in COVID-19. Repertoires were generated with immunoSEQ multiplex PCR, while TCRdb's copy carries only in-frame clones and drops some. Among about 320,000 clones listed, 85% were seen once. The sample consisted of PBMCs or T cells enriched from blood (not recorded which). The source is a woman between 25 and 40 years old who had been exposed to COVID-19. Both conserved end residues are trimmed from each CDR3. Size tells how often a clone was seen (once, few, many) or the class of an expanded clone, and some rows leave it out.

TRBJ1-5 TRBV27 - ASSLSWGERQPQH
TRBJ1-5 TRBV2 - ASKAGSYQPQH
TRBJ1-4 TRBV7-9 - ASSSRQGFTNEKLF
TRBJ2-1 TRBV3-1/TRBV3-2 many ASSQAHWQF
TRBJ1-6 TRBV4-1 - ASSQDPSGNSPLH
TRBJ1-1 TRBV28 once ASRPVGTTNTEAF
TRBJ1-2 TRBV28 - ATLTVNYGYT
TRBJ1-1 TRBV7-3 - ASSFGASGFEAF
TRBJ2-1 TRBV5-5 - ASSRVLNEQF
TRBJ2-2 TRBV5-4 few ASSYDRNTGELF
TRBJ2-5 TRBV14 - ASSQGGSRGETQY
TRBJ1-1 TRBV7-9 - ASTETSGTGINEAF
TRBJ2-7 TRBV6-5 few ASSFGLARPYEQY
TRBJ2-1 TRBV5-6 few ASSPLAYSYNEQF
TRBJ1-3 TRBV15 - ATSRDRGKFGNTIY
TRBJ1-1 TRBV18 - ASSPQGMNTEAF
TRBJ1-3 TRBV28 - ASSSRSFGRGNTIY
TRBJ1-2 TRBV27 - ASSPTRPGQAGRIGYT
TRBJ1-2 TRBV6-5 - ATPKDPGHHYGYT
TRBJ1-6 TRBV6-5 - ASSRRESPLH
TRBJ2-3 TRBV6-5 - ASSSQGEIKNTQY
TRBJ2-3 TRBV30 - AWSETGNTQY
TRBJ2-7 TRBV6-5 - ASSSTGTSEYEQY
TRBJ2-4 TRBV7-9 - ASSLVGPMAPY
TRBJ2-1 TRBV28 once ASSLVTSGGAVEQF
TRBJ1-4 TRBV7-2 once ASSSGGAVTNEKLF
TRBJ2-3 TRBV5-4 - ASSLFGTDTQY
TRBJ1-1 TRBV28 - ASRNRGDTEAF
TRBJ1-5 TRBV28 - ASSPAGGARQPQH
TRBJ1-6 TRBV28 - ASSRTGGLRYNSPLH
TRBJ2-7 TRBV7-8 - ASSLVWDRANEQY
TRBJ1-2 TRBV28 - ATEATYGYT
TRBJ2-6 TRBV25-1 - ASSDAAGANVLT
TRBJ2-3 TRBV7-2 - ASSSLSGGRRDTQY
TRBJ2-7 TRBV27 - ASSLIGSTYEQY
TRBJ1-1 TRBV5-4 - ASSSRDRGNTEAF
TRBJ2-1 TRBV7-2 - ASSLDRGRSEQF
TRBJ2-5 TRBV30 - AWRQPSGGAGETQY
TRBJ2-4 TRBV2 many ASSGQGESGIQY
TRBJ2-7 TRBV9 few ASSVSILSYEQY